These 11 T cell receptor beta chains originate from one sample sequenced in a study of blood T cell repertoires in COVID-19 (TCRdb year 2020). The library was made by the immunoSEQ multiplex PCR assay. TCRdb re-hosts the immuneACCESS table, in-frame sequences only. Its copies lack some clones; in the studies checked, an unresolved V gene accounts for under half of them, and the cause for the rest is not known. The table for this sample lists about 190,000 clones; around 84% of them were counted only once. Of the sample, 3.2% falls within the top ten clones. The sequencing input was PBMCs or T cells enriched from blood (not recorded which). All receptors come from a woman in her twenties or thirties who had recovered from COVID-19.

The chain recombines TRBV3-1 (or the pseudogene TRBV3-2) with TRBJ2-3; the D gene is possibly TRBD1 (5 bases). The CDR3 has 16 residues. V lost 0 bases, J lost 3 bases, and 13 bases lay in between. Germline-derived CDR1 and CDR2 are LGHDT and YNNKEL (reference sequence). The CDR3 DNA sequence: TGTGCCAGCAGCCAAGAGGCGACAGTATCGACAGATACGCAGTATTTT. Encoded protein: CASSQEATVSTDTQYF.

The gene calls are TRBV7-9 and TRBJ2-6, with 10 bases fitting TRBD1. Germline trimming cut 5 bases from V and 4 bases from J; bases unmatched to any gene: 5. The CDR3 loop spans 16 amino acids. Germline V CDR1 and CDR2: SEHNR, FQNEAQ (reference sequence). CDR3 sequence reads: CASSPTGGSGANVLTF. The CDR3 DNA reads as TGTGCCAGCAGCCCGACAGGGGGCTCAGGGGCCAACGTCCTGACTTTC.

V usage is TRBV21-1 and J usage is TRBJ2-1; the D call in the table, TRBD2, was not verified against the DNA. TRBV21-1 is a known pseudogene. The CDR3 is made up of 14 amino acids. This chain's CDR3 is CASGGGSYYIEQFF. The CDR3 nucleotides are TGTGCCAGCGGCGGGGGTTCCTACTACATTGAGCAGTTCTTC.

The rearrangement links TRBV5-1 to TRBJ1-2; 9 nucleotides line up with TRBD1. Germline assignment: CDR1 SGHRS and CDR2 YFSETQ. V was clipped by 0 bases and J by 7 bases; unmatched bases: 4. The CDR3 loop spans 14 amino acids. This CDR3 reads CASSLDDRGFGYTF. CDR3 coding DNA: TGCGCCAGCAGCTTGGATGACAGGGGGTTTGGCTACACCTTC.

J is TRBJ1-2 and V is TRBV28; D is uncertain. The V and J ends lost 2 bases and 4 bases respectively, with 11 bases between them. Germline CDR1 MDHEN, CDR2 SYDVKM. This CDR3 spans 14 amino acids. CDR3 sequence reads: CASSLELTPYGYTF. The CDR3 DNA is TGTGCCAGCAGTTTAGAACTAACCCCCTATGGCTACACCTTC.

The chain has TRBV19 and TRBJ2-5; perhaps TRBD2 as D (6 bases). Trimming left V 5 bases short and J 4 bases short, with 14 bases between. This CDR3 contains 14 residues. CDR1 is LNHDA, CDR2 SQIVND, per germline (reference sequence). DNA of the CDR3: TGTGCCAGTAGTCCTCGCGGGGCTGGAGAGACCCAGTACTTC. It translates to CASSPRGAGETQYF.

The rearrangement links TRBV6-5 to TRBJ2-3, with 8 bases identical to TRBD2. Germline values: CDR1 MNHEY, CDR2 SVGAGI. V dropped 6 bases and J dropped 2; count of bases not matched to a gene: 4. The CDR3 is made up of 14 amino acids. CDR3 loop: CASRQRGPTDTQYF. The DNA of the CDR3 is TGTGCCAGCAGGCAGCGGGGGCCCACAGATACGCAGTATTTT.

This clone showed up just once. This chain joins TRBV10-3 and TRBJ2-7; the match to TRBD2 covers 10 bases. This CDR3 has 14 amino acids. CDR1 is ENHRY and CDR2 is SYGVKD in the germline V gene. V lost 10 bases to trimming and J lost 7 bases; unmatched junction nucleotides: 13. DNA for the CDR3: TGTGCCACCATCGGGGCTAGCGGGAGAAGGGAGCAGTACTTC. It codes for CATIGASGRREQYF.

The chain recombines TRBV7-9 with TRBJ2-2; no definite D call. This CDR3 contains 14 residues. Germline loops: CDR1 SEHNR, CDR2 FQNEAQ (reference sequence). V was cut by 5 bases and J by 4 bases, with 11 bases left in between. This CDR3 is CASSLGSSTGELFF. In nucleotides, the CDR3 is TGTGCCAGCAGCCTTGGTTCGAGCACCGGGGAGCTGTTTTTT.

The chain joins TRBV7-2 to TRBJ1-4; weak D call: TRBD1 (5 bases). Germline V gene sequence: CDR1 SGHTA, CDR2 FQGNSA. V shed 1 base and J shed 0 bases, with 6 bases lying between them. The CDR3 sequence is 15 residues long. CDR3 in DNA: TGTGCCAGCAGCTTAGGCAGGGCAACTAATGAAAAACTGTTTTTT. Its protein is CASSLGRATNEKLFF.

This chain uses TRBV7-2 with TRBJ1-2; no reliable D call. The CDR3 runs 13 residues. Trimming removed 3 bases at V and 8 bases at J, with 13 bases between. The V gene's germline CDR1 is SGHTA and CDR2 FQGNSA. The CDR3 protein is CASSLAGTGGYTF. The CDR3 coding sequence is TGTGCCAGCAGCTTGGCGGGCACGGGGGGCTACACCTTC.